The 32 T cell receptor beta chains given below trace back to one sample, sequenced in a study of blood T cell repertoires in COVID-19. Only in-frame clones appear in the TCRdb table, and some are missing; sequencing was by immunoSEQ multiplex PCR. In the table there are roughly 150,000 clones, 75% to 90% of which are singletons. The sequenced material came from peripheral blood. Receptors were obtained from a woman in her 70s with acute or convalescent COVID-19.

The chain recombines TRBV2 with TRBJ1-3, with D tentatively TRBD1 (5 bases). The CDR3 spans 13 residues. Deletions cut 10 bases from V and 4 bases from J, with 14 bases between. Germline loops: CDR1 SNHLY, CDR2 FYNNEI. The CDR3 DNA sequence: TGTGCCATACAGGCAGGGTGGGGAAACACCATATATTTT. It translates to CAIQAGWGNTIYF.

This clone was seen just once. The rearrangement links TRBV6-2 or TRBV6-3 to TRBJ1-1, with D possibly TRBD1 on 5 matching bases. There are 10 residues in the CDR3. The germline V and J ends were trimmed by 4 bases and 10 bases, with 7 bases remaining between them. Germline V CDR1 and CDR2: MNHEY, SVGEGT. The CDR3 loop is CASSSGRAFF. In DNA, the CDR3 is TGTGCCAGCAGTTCAGGGCGAGCTTTCTTT.

The chain is built from TRBV4-1 and TRBJ2-6, with TRBD1 matching over 7 bases. The junction had 5 bases not matched to a gene; V was cut back by 2 bases and J by 4 bases. From germline, CDR1 is MGHRA and CDR2 YSYEKL. There are 16 residues in the CDR3. The CDR3 region is CASSQPTGAGANVLTF. In DNA, the CDR3 is TGCGCCAGCAGCCAACCCACAGGGGCCGGGGCCAACGTCCTGACTTTC.

The V and J genes are TRBV18 and TRBJ2-7; TRBD1 agrees at 9 bases. CDR3 size: 13 residues. With 6 bases clipped from V and 6 bases from J, the junction kept 6 bases outside the gene matches. The V gene's germline CDR1 is KGHSH and CDR2 LQKENI. In DNA form, the CDR3 reads TGTGCCAGCTCCTTTGGGACAGGGCTCGAGCAGTACTTC. The encoded protein is CASSFGTGLEQYF.

The rearrangement links TRBV13 to TRBJ2-6; D gene uncertain. V shed 3 bases and J shed 0 bases, with 9 bases lying between them. The CDR3 sequence is 16 residues long. Germline values: CDR1 PRHDT, CDR2 FYEKMQ (reference sequence). The CDR3 region has the DNA TGTGCCAGCAGCTTCTTCCCCTACTCTGGGGCCAACGTCCTGACTTTC. As protein: CASSFFPYSGANVLTF.

This sequence joins TRBV19 and TRBJ1-5, with TRBD1 matching over 7 bases. The CDR3 covers 16 residues. The V gene's germline CDR1 is LNHDA and CDR2 SQIVND (reference sequence). The V segment lost 4 bases and the J segment 4 bases; nucleotides outside the gene matches: 10. This CDR3 reads CASSTRTGTDNQPQHF. The CDR3, as DNA: TGTGCCAGTAGTACTCGGACAGGTACGGATAATCAGCCCCAGCATTTT.

V and J are TRBV27 and TRBJ2-6; D gene uncertain. There are 17 residues in the CDR3. V was cut by 1 base and J by 0 bases, with 10 bases left in between. Germline CDR1 and CDR2: MNHEY and SMNVEV (reference sequence). The CDR3 sequence: CASSLLSGSSGANVLTF. The CDR3 coding sequence is TGTGCCAGCAGTTTATTATCAGGAAGCTCTGGGGCCAACGTCCTGACTTTC.

This clone was detected only a few times. The V call is TRBV6-5, the J call TRBJ2-7, with 9 bases fitting TRBD2. Germline V lookup: CDR1 MNHEY, CDR2 SVGAGI. The CDR3 is 13 residues long. V gave up 7 bases and J gave up 9 bases; unmatched junction bases: 10. The CDR3 reads CASTQRGDLGQYV. DNA for the CDR3: TGTGCCAGCACACAGCGGGGGGACCTCGGGCAGTACGTC.

This clone has a single count. The chain links TRBV11-3 to TRBJ2-3; TRBD2 is a possible D gene (6 bases). The CDR3 consists of 15 residues. Trimming cost V 5 bases and J 2 bases, with 14 bases left between them. Germline CDR1 and CDR2: SGHNT and YENEEA. CDR3 residues: CASSGGGSYTDTQYF. CDR3 nucleotides: TGTGCCAGCAGCGGTGGGGGGTCATACACAGATACGCAGTATTTT.

This clone was seen a handful of times. This chain connects TRBV19 to TRBJ2-3, with TRBD2 matching 16 bases. In germline, CDR1 is LNHDA, CDR2 SQIVND (reference sequence). CDR3 length: 18 residues. J was trimmed by 4 bases and V by 4 bases; bases with no gene match: 8. CDR3 DNA: TGTGCCAGTAGTAAGGGACTAGCGGGGGGGCCTGTCGCAGATACGCAGTATTTT. Protein: CASSKGLAGGPVADTQYF.

The genes are TRBV30 and TRBJ1-2, with 10 bases identical to TRBD1. The ends lost 4 bases at V and 6 bases at J; junction bases unmatched: 5. Germline V gives CDR1 GTSNPN, CDR2 SVGIG (reference sequence). This CDR3 has 13 amino acids. In nucleotides, the CDR3 is TGTGCCTGGACCATTGGGACAGGGGATGGCTACACCTTC. Amino acid sequence: CAWTIGTGDGYTF.

Here the CDR3 reads CAIKGDTYNEQFF. The CDR3 region has the DNA TGTGCCATCAAGGGGGATACCTACAATGAGCAGTTCTTC. The chain carries TRBV10-3 and TRBJ2-1, with D tentatively TRBD1 (6 bases). The CDR3 sequence is 13 residues long. Looked up from germline, CDR1 is ENHRY and CDR2 is SYGVKD. The V end lost 7 bases, the J end lost 2 bases, and 9 bases lay between the germline ends.

The CDR3 here is CASSPPGQGFGNTIYF. The CDR3 region has the DNA TGTGCCAGCAGCCCCCCGGGACAGGGGTTTGGAAACACCATATATTTT. V is TRBV7-9 and J is TRBJ1-3, with 10 positions matching TRBD1. CDR3 length: 16 amino acids. Per the germline V gene, CDR1 is SEHNR and CDR2 is FQNEAQ (reference sequence). V shed 5 bases and J 3 bases; nucleotides not matched to a gene: 7.

This chain uses TRBV28 with TRBJ1-6, with 8 positions matching TRBD1. Unmatched junction bases numbered 7, after V lost 5 bases and J lost 7 bases. Looked up from germline, CDR1 is MDHEN and CDR2 is SYDVKM. There are 15 residues in the CDR3. CDR3 in DNA: TGTGCCAGCAGTCCCTCGACAGGGGAAAATTCACCCCTCCACTTT. This codes for CASSPSTGENSPLHF.

About this clone itself: In the same sample, other DNA sequences code for this CDR3. The V call is TRBV3-1 (or the pseudogene TRBV3-2), the J call TRBJ1-3; D is unresolved. V was pared by 1 base and J by 0 bases, with 4 bases between. The CDR3 length is 14 residues. CDR1 is LGHDT and CDR2 is YNNKEL in the germline V gene (reference sequence). The chain's CDR3 is CASSQGSSGNTIYF. The CDR3, as DNA: TGTGCCAGCAGCCAAGGGAGCTCTGGAAACACCATATATTTT.

This chain joins TRBV19 and TRBJ1-2, with TRBD1 matching 9 bases. V lost 9 bases, J lost 2 bases, and 10 bases stayed unmatched. The CDR3 length is 15 residues. CDR1 is LNHDA, CDR2 SQIVND, per germline (reference sequence). The CDR3: CASSRDRDRNYGYTF. The CDR3 DNA reads TGTGCCAGCAGCCGGGACAGGGACCGAAACTATGGCTACACCTTC.

This clone is a singleton in its sample. The V and J genes are TRBV24-1 and TRBJ2-2; 8 positions agree with TRBD1. Germline CDR1 reads KGHDR; CDR2 reads SFDVKD. The CDR3 has 17 residues. The trim removed 3 bases at V and 2 bases at J, leaving 7 bases unmatched. The CDR3 sequence is CATSDPPGQDNTGELFF. CDR3 DNA: TGTGCCACCAGTGATCCCCCGGGACAGGACAACACCGGGGAGCTGTTTTTT.

V usage is TRBV19 and J usage is TRBJ1-2; 7 bases agree with TRBD1. This CDR3 has 15 amino acids. Germline V lookup: CDR1 LNHDA, CDR2 SQIVND (reference sequence). V lost 11 bases and J lost 3; bases outside the gene matches: 15. The DNA for the CDR3 is TGTGCCTCAAATCGGCCAGGGGGATTAGACTATGGCTACACCTTC. This sequence encodes CASNRPGGLDYGYTF.

The CDR3 sequence: CASSRGSTQETQYF. The DNA of the CDR3 is TGTGCCAGCAGTCGGGGGTCTACTCAAGAGACCCAGTACTTC. The rearrangement uses TRBV5-4 and TRBJ2-5; tentative D call: TRBD2 (6 bases). The CDR3 runs 14 residues. In germline, CDR1 is SGHNT, CDR2 YYREEE (reference sequence). V was cut by 5 bases and J by 2 bases, with 13 bases left in between.

J is TRBJ1-2 and V is TRBV28; TRBD1 matches at 7 bases. The germline CDR1 and CDR2 sequences are MDHEN and SYDVKM. Trimming at V came to 3 bases and at J to 2 bases, leaving 6 bases not matched to a gene. This CDR3 has 15 amino acids. This chain's CDR3 is CASSLRGRGNYGYTF. CDR3 in DNA: TGTGCCAGCAGTTTGAGGGGGCGCGGAAACTATGGCTACACCTTC.

The chain has TRBV7-9 and TRBJ2-1; 7 nucleotides match TRBD2. V lost 2 bases to trimming and J lost 8 bases; unmatched junction nucleotides: 12. Per germline, CDR1 SEHNR and CDR2 FQNEAQ (reference sequence). The CDR3 is 16 residues long. This chain's CDR3 is CASSLLRGEAGDEQFF. The CDR3 bases are TGTGCCAGCAGCTTACTTCGGGGGGAGGCTGGCGATGAGCAGTTCTTC.

The J gene is TRBJ1-5, the V gene TRBV19; 10 positions match TRBD1. The CDR3 length is 18 residues. J lost 0 bases, V lost 7 bases, and 12 bases had no gene match. Germline CDR1 and CDR2: LNHDA and SQIVND (reference sequence). The CDR3 DNA reads as TGTGCCAGTAAAATAGGGACAGGGGATTGGTTTAGCAATCAGCCCCAGCATTTT. Amino acids: CASKIGTGDWFSNQPQHF. Drawing the rest from reference TRBV19 and TRBJ1-5, the complete variable domain is DGGITQSPKYLFRKEGQNVTLSCEQNLNHDAMYWYRQDPGQGLRLIYYSQIVNDFQKGDIAEGYSVSREKKESFPLTVTSAQKNPTAFYLCASKIGTGDWFSNQPQHFGDGTRLSIL.

The genes are TRBV18 and TRBJ2-5, with 8 bases aligning to TRBD1. This CDR3 is 16 amino acids long. With V trimmed by 4 bases and J by 1 base, 8 bases remained unmatched. Germline V CDR1 and CDR2: KGHSH, LQKENI. The CDR3 DNA reads TGTGCCAGCTCACGGCGACAGGGGAGCGGCCAAGAGACCCAGTACTTC. Its protein is CASSRRQGSGQETQYF.

This clone showed up just once. The V and J genes are TRBV6-4 and TRBJ1-5; 11 bases fit TRBD1. CDR1 is MRHNA and CDR2 is SNTAGT in the germline V gene. The CDR3 sequence is 16 residues long. With 6 bases clipped from V and 0 bases from J, the junction kept 4 bases outside the gene matches. CDR3 in amino acids: CASSEGTGGSNQPQHF. The DNA of the CDR3 is TGTGCCAGCAGCGAGGGGACAGGGGGTAGCAATCAGCCCCAGCATTTT.

V and J are TRBV12-3 or TRBV12-4 and TRBJ1-4, with D uncertain. Trimming cost V 6 bases and J 8 bases, with 10 bases left between them. The CDR3 runs to 12 residues. The CDR3 spells CASSRVWEKLFF. The CDR3 coding sequence is TGTGCCAGCAGCCGCGTCTGGGAAAAACTGTTTTTT.

The CDR3 loop is CASSQTHAGGAFYNEQFF. CDR3 DNA: TGCGCCAGCAGCCAGACGCATGCGGGCGGGGCTTTCTACAATGAGCAGTTCTTC. This chain uses TRBV4-3 with TRBJ2-1, with D possibly TRBD2 on 6 matching bases. Trimming pared 3 bases from V and 3 bases from J, leaving 21 bases between. The length of the CDR3 is 18 residues. From germline, CDR1 is LGHNA and CDR2 YSLEER.

V and J are TRBV9 and TRBJ2-3, with D possibly being TRBD2 (6 bases). The germline V gene has CDR1 SGDLS and CDR2 YYNGEE. The CDR3 is made up of 15 amino acids. Trimming removed 0 bases at V and 2 bases at J, with 10 bases between. CDR3 coding DNA: TGTGCCAGCAGCGTAGGCGGCGGGGACACAGATACGCAGTATTTT. Protein product: CASSVGGGDTDTQYF.

This rearrangement joins TRBV4-1 to TRBJ1-5; 11 bases line up with TRBD1. The CDR3 has 15 amino acids. In germline, CDR1 is MGHRA, CDR2 YSYEKL. Trimming removed 1 base from V and 7 bases from J; junction bases left unmatched: 3. CDR3 bases: TGCGCCAGCAGCCAAGTGGACAGGGGGCTCCAGCCCCAGCATTTT. Protein: CASSQVDRGLQPQHF.

The J gene is TRBJ2-3, the V gene TRBV7-2; D might be TRBD2 (7 bases). The V and J ends lost 2 bases and 9 bases respectively, with 18 bases between them. Per the germline V gene, CDR1 is SGHTA and CDR2 is FQGNSA. This CDR3 comprises 15 residues. CDR3 in DNA: TGTGCCAGCAGCTTAAACATGGGGGGGCCCATCACGCAGTATTTT. The encoded protein is CASSLNMGGPITQYF.

The chain is built from TRBV5-1 and TRBJ2-1; 9 bases align to TRBD1. The CDR3 totals 17 residues. The V segment lost 4 bases and the J segment 7 bases; nucleotides outside the gene matches: 15. Germline CDR1 is SGHRS and CDR2 is YFSETQ. The CDR3 DNA is TGCGCCAGCAGCCGGGGGTCCCCGACAGGGGGAATTAATGAGCAGTTCTTC. It codes for CASSRGSPTGGINEQFF.

The rearrangement uses TRBV5-1 and TRBJ2-5; maybe TRBD2 (5 bases). V was trimmed by 2 bases and J by 4 bases, leaving 12 bases between them. This CDR3 spans 14 amino acids. CDR1 SGHRS and CDR2 YFSETQ come from the germline V gene. CDR3 region: CASSLQRVGETQYF. DNA for the CDR3: TGCGCCAGCAGCTTACAGAGGGTCGGAGAGACCCAGTACTTC.

The chain employs TRBV5-1 and TRBJ2-6, with 7 bases matching TRBD2. This CDR3 has 19 amino acids. Germline V gives CDR1 SGHRS, CDR2 YFSETQ. J gave up 0 bases and V 3 bases, and 12 bases lay outside the gene matches. In DNA form, the CDR3 reads TGCGCCAGCAGCTCCACCCGACTAGCTGAAAGCTCTGGGGCCAACGTCCTGACTTTC. It translates to CASSSTRLAESSGANVLTF.